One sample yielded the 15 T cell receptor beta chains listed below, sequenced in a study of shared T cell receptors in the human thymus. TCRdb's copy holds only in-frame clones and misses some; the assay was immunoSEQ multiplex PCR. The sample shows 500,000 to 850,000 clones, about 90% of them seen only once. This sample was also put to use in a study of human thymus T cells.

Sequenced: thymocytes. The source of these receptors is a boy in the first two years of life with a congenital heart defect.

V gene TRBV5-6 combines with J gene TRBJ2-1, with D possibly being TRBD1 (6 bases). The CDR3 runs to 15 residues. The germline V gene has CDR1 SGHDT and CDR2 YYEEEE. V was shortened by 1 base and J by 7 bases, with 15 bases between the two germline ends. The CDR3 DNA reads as TGTGCCAGCAGCTTGTCTACAGGCAGGGGAAATGAGCAGTTCTTC. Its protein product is CASSLSTGRGNEQFF.

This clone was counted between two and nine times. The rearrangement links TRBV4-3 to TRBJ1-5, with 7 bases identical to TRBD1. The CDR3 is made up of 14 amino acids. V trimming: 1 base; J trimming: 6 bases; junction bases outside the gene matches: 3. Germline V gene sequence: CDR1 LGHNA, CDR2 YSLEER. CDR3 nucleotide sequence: TGCGCCAGCAGCCAAGCCCAGGGGGGTCAGCCCCAGCATTTT. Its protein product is CASSQAQGGQPQHF.

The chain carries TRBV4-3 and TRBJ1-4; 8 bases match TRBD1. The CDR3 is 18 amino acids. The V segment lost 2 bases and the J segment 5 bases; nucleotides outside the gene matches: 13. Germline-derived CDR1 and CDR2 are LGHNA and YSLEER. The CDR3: CASSQSKTPGGRNEKLFF. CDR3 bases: TGCGCCAGCAGCCAATCGAAAACGCCAGGGGGCCGAAATGAAAAACTGTTTTTT.

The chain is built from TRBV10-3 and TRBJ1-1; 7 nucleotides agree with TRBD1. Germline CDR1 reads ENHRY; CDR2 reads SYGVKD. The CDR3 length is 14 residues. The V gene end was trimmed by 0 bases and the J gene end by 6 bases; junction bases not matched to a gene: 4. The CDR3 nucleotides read TGTGCCATCAGTGAGTCAGGGGGCGCCCCTGAAGCTTTCTTT. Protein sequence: CAISESGGAPEAFF.

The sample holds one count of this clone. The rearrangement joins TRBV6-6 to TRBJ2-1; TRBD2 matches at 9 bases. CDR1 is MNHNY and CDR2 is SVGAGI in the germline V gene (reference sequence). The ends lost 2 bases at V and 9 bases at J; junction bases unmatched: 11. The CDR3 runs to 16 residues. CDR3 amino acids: CASSYARRREGPEQFF. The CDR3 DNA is TGTGCCAGCAGTTACGCCCGACGGCGGGAGGGCCCTGAGCAGTTCTTC.

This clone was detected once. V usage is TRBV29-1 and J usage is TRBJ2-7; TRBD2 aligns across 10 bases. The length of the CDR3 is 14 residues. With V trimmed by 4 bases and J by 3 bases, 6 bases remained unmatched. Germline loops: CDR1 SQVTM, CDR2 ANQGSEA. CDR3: CSVVLAGDDYEQYF. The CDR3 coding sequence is TGCAGCGTTGTTCTAGCGGGAGACGACTACGAGCAGTACTTC.

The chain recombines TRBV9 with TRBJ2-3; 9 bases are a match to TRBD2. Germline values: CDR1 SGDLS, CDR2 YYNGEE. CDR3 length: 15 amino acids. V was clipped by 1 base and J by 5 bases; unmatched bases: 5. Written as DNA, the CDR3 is TGTGCCAGCAGCGTAATAGCGGGGGTGGTAGATACGCAGTATTTT. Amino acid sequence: CASSVIAGVVDTQYF.

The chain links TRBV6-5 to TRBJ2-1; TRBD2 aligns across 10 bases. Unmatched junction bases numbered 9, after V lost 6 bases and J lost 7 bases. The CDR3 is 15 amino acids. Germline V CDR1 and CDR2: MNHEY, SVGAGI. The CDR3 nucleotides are TGTGCCAGCAGCCCAAGCGGGGGGGCCTCGAATGAGCAGTTCTTC. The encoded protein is CASSPSGGASNEQFF.

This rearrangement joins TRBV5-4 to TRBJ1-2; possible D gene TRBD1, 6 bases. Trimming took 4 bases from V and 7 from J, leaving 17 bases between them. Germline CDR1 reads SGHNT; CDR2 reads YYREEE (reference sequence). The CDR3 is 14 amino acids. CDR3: CASSESTGISGYTF. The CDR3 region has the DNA TGTGCCAGCAGCGAGTCCACAGGGATCTCTGGCTACACCTTC.

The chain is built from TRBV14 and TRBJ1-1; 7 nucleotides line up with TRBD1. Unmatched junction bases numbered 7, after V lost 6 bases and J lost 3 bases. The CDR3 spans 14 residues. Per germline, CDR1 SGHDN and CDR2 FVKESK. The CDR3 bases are TGTGCCAGCAGAACAAGGGGGCAGGACACTGAAGCTTTCTTT. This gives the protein CASRTRGQDTEAFF. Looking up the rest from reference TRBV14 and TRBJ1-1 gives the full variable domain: EAGVTQFPSHSVIEKGQTVTLRCDPISGHDNLYWYRRVMGKEIKFLLHFVKESKQDESGMPNNRFLAERTGGTYSTLKVQPAELEDSGVYFCASRTRGQDTEAFFGQGTRLTVV.

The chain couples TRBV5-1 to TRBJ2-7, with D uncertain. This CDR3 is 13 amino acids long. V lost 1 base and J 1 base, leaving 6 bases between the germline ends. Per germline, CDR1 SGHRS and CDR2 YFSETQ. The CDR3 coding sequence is TGCGCCAGCAGCTTGACAGATTCCTACGAGCAGTACTTC. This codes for CASSLTDSYEQYF.

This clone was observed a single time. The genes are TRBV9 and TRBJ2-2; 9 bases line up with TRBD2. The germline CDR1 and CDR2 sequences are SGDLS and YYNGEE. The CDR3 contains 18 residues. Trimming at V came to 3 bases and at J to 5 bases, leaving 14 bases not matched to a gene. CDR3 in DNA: TGTGCCAGCAGCGACCCCTTGGCGGGGGGGAGTCGGACCGGGGAGCTGTTTTTT. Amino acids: CASSDPLAGGSRTGELFF. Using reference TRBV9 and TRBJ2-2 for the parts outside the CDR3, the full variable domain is DSGVTQTPKHLITATGQRVTLRCSPRSGDLSVYWYQQSLDQGLQFLIQYYNGEERAKGNILERFSAQQFPDLHSELNLSSLELGDSALYFCASSDPLAGGSRTGELFFGEGSRLTVL.

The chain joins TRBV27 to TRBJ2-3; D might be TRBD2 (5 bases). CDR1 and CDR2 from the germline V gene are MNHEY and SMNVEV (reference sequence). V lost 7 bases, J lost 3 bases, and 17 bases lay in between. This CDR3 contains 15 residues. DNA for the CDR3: TGTGCCAGCACCCACAGAGGGAGAGGGACAGATACGCAGTATTTT. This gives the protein CASTHRGRGTDTQYF.

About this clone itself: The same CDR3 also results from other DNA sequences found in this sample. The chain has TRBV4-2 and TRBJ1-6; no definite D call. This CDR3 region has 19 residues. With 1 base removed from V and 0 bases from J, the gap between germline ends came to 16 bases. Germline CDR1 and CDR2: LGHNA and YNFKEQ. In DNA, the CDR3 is TGTGCCAGCAGCCAAGTGCCCCGTGTGCCGAGCTCCTATAATTCACCCCTCCACTTT. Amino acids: CASSQVPRVPSSYNSPLHF.

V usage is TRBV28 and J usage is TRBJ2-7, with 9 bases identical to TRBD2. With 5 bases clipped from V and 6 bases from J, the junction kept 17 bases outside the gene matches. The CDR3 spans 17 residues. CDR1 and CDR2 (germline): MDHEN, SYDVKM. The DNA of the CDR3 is TGTGCCAGCAGTCCCCCATGGATTAGCGGGAGAAAGGGCGAGCAGTACTTC. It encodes CASSPPWISGRKGEQYF.